This T cell receptor (beta chain) was profiled in a study of blood T cell repertoires in COVID-19. Background on the study: Specimens from acute and convalescent COVID-19 originated in the United States, Italy and Spain.

CDR3 size: 17 residues. Trimming cost V 5 bases and J 1 base; bases outside gene matches: 9. Germline V gives CDR1 MNHNY, CDR2 SVGAGI (reference sequence). TCRdb's table, derived via immunoSEQ multiplex PCR, lists solely in-frame clones and lacks some. The sample records about 56,000 clones, approximately 92% being singletons. The Seattle patients, enrolled during active infection, were followed longitudinally. The specimen sequenced was peripheral blood. This rearrangement joins TRBV6-6 to TRBJ1-5; TRBD1 matches 9 bases. The receptor's source is a woman aged 55-69 years with COVID-19, enrolled during active disease. The CDR3 DNA reads TGTGCCAGCAGTCCCACGGGACAGGGTTTCAGCAATCAGCCCCAGCATTTT. Translated: CASSPTGQGFSNQPQHF.